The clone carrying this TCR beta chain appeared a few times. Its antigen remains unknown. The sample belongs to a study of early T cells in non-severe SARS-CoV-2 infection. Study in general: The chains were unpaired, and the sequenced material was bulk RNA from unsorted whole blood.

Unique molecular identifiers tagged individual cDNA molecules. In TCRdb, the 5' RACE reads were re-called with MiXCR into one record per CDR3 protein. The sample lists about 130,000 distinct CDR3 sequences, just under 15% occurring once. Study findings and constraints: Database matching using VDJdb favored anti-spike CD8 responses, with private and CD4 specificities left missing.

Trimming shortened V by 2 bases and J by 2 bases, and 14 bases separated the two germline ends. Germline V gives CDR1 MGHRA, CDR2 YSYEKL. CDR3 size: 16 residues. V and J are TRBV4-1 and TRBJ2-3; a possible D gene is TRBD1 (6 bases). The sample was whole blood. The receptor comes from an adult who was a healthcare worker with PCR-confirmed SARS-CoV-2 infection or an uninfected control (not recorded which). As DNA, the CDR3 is TGCGCCAGCAGCCAACTTGGACAGTTCATCACAGATACGCAGTATTTT. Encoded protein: CASSQLGQFITDTQYF.